This T cell receptor beta chain was identified during a study of blood T cell repertoires in COVID-19. In the original processing: It was from reference gene primer amplification that nucleated cell counts were estimated. The method was immunoSEQ multiplex PCR; TCRdb's version includes in-frame clones alone and lacks a portion of them. D and trimming come from the DNA, and the V and J calls and clone size come from that table. The table lists 200,000 to 250,000 clones, about 82% of them singletons. Patients at the Seattle site were enrolled during active infection and followed longitudinally. This CDR3 contains 16 residues. The junction had 7 bases not matched to a gene; V was cut back by 5 bases and J by 5 bases. Germline CDR1 and CDR2: SGHTA and FQGNSA.

The gene calls are TRBV7-2 and TRBJ1-6; TRBD1 aligns across 9 bases. This TCR derives from a woman in her 70s with COVID-19, enrolled during active disease. Sequenced sample: peripheral blood. CDR3 protein: CASSETGGWNNSPLHF. DNA for the CDR3: TGTGCCAGCAGCGAAACAGGGGGCTGGAATAATTCACCCCTCCACTTT.